The 6 T cell receptor beta chains given below trace back to one sample, sequenced in a study of shared clonotypes between healthy human individuals. Assay used: immunoSEQ multiplex PCR; TCRdb lists only in-frame clones, some missing. The sample holds around 620,000 clones, 85% to 95% seen once. CD45RO-negative, CCR7-selected cells formed the naive CD8 fraction, which excluded terminally differentiated effector memory CD45RA+ cells. The specimen was naive CD8+ T cells sorted from blood. These receptors came from a woman in her twenties or thirties in good health.

DNA of the CDR3: TGTGCCAGCAGCTTAGGGGAAATAAACACTGAAGCTTTCTTT. Translation: CASSLGEINTEAFF. The chain carries TRBV7-8 and TRBJ1-1; no firm D call. This CDR3 contains 14 residues. The germline gives CDR1 SGHVS, CDR2 FQNEAQ. Trimming shortened V by 1 base and J by 2 bases, and 8 bases separated the two germline ends.

This clone was seen once. The chain links TRBV19 to TRBJ1-1; no definite D call. CDR3 length: 14 amino acids. Germline-derived CDR1 and CDR2 are LNHDA and SQIVND (reference sequence). The ends were cut back, 7 bases at V and 0 bases at J, with 12 bases in the middle. The CDR3 is CASTPRSMNTEAFF. CDR3 sequence (DNA): TGTGCCAGTACCCCAAGGAGCATGAACACTGAAGCTTTCTTT.

V and J are TRBV15 and TRBJ2-7, with D tentatively TRBD1 (5 bases). The germline V gene has CDR1 LNHNV and CDR2 YYDKDF (reference sequence). The CDR3 has 14 residues. V was pared by 1 base and J by 6 bases, with 13 bases between. The DNA of the CDR3 is TGTGCCACCAGCAGAGGGACAAAGATCTCCGAGCAGTACTTC. Translated, it gives CATSRGTKISEQYF.

V is TRBV28 and J is TRBJ1-5; D is undetermined. The germline CDR1 and CDR2 sequences are MDHEN and SYDVKM. The CDR3 spans 15 residues. Trimming removed 5 bases at V and 6 bases at J, with 17 bases between. The CDR3 DNA reads as TGTGCCAGCAGTAGTTTGAGGAGCGGCCTTCAGCCCCAGCATTTT. This translates into CASSSLRSGLQPQHF.

The V gene is TRBV7-6, the J gene TRBJ2-7, with 7 bases aligning to TRBD2. The CDR3 totals 14 residues. Trimming took 4 bases from V and 2 from J; bases not matched to a gene: 5. The germline gives CDR1 SGHVS, CDR2 FNYEAQ. The CDR3 loop reads CASSWGGVPYEQYF. The CDR3 region has the DNA TGTGCCAGCAGCTGGGGAGGGGTCCCCTACGAGCAGTACTTC.

The chain joins TRBV2 to TRBJ2-5; tentatively, D is TRBD1 (6 bases). The J call is uncertain, as TRBJ2-7 better fits the DNA end. The CDR3 is 12 residues long. Looked up from germline, CDR1 is SNHLY and CDR2 is FYNNEI. Written as DNA, the CDR3 is TGTGCCAGCAGTACAGGGTTCTACGAGCAGTACTTC. This gives the protein CASSTGFYEQYF.